In its sample, the clone carrying this TCR beta chain was seen a few times. Its antigen is not known. Each person with ophthalmopathy scored at least 3 on the Clinical Activity Score, reached NOSPECS grade 4 or higher, and had been ill under 3 months. Fresh 10 ml peripheral blood yielded PBMCs. The sample is drawn from a study of T cells in Graves' hyperthyroidism and ophthalmopathy. V lost 7 bases to trimming and J lost 2 bases, with 17 bases between them. Per germline, CDR1 WNHNN and CDR2 SYGVQD (reference sequence). CDR3 length: 15 residues. Study-wide points: Ophthalmopathy and stable hyperthyroidism were separated by a 13 V-J model.

TCR beta CDR3 regions were amplified from RNA. RT-PCR in the first round (using the HTBI primer set) targeted the TCR CDR3. TCRdb redid the calling of the multiplex PCR reads with MiXCR, one entry per CDR3 protein. The sample has 550,000 to 600,000 distinct CDR3 sequences, 12% to 15% seen once. This sequence originates from a woman younger than 35 with Graves' ophthalmopathy. The genes are TRBV10-1 and TRBJ1-1; D may be TRBD1 (6 bases). Sequenced material: blood. CDR3 coding DNA: TGCGCCAGCATTATACCGGGACAAGGAAACACTGAAGCTTTCTTT. Its translation is CASIIPGQGNTEAFF.